What follows are 27 T cell receptor beta chains derived from one specimen sequenced in a study of a mutant IDH1 vaccine in newly diagnosed glioma. The table came from immunoSEQ multiplex PCR; TCRdb's copy has only in-frame clones and leaves some out. This sample has about 40,000 clones, with just over 90% found just once. The time point: week 5, during vaccination. Doses comprised 300 ug of mutant IDH1 20-mer peptide each, plus topical imiquimod. Their antigen targets remain unknown. The sample in question was PBMCs, obtained from a glioma patient whose treatment included an IDH1 peptide vaccine. All receptors derive from a man aged 50-60 years with glioma.

The gene calls are TRBV30 and TRBJ1-2, with a weak D call TRBD1 (5 bases). Trimming stripped 7 bases from V and 7 bases from J, with 25 bases between. The CDR3 length is 15 residues. Looked up from germline, CDR1 is GTSNPN and CDR2 is SVGIG (reference sequence). Here the CDR3 reads CASRSGGVRLGGYTF. CDR3 nucleotide sequence: TGTGCCTCCCGGTCCGGGGGAGTCAGACTAGGTGGCTACACCTTC.

Only one count was recorded for this clone. CDR3 bases: TGTGCCAGCAGTTTATCGGCGTTGCAGGGGCAGTATTTT. Translated, it gives CASSLSALQGQYF. The chain uses TRBV27 and TRBJ2-3, with D possibly being TRBD1 (5 bases). The germline CDR1 and CDR2 sequences are MNHEY and SMNVEV (reference sequence). This CDR3 spans 13 amino acids. The germline V and J ends were trimmed by 0 bases and 11 bases, with 12 bases remaining between them.

The chain is built from TRBV9 and TRBJ2-5; no clear D. V lost 4 bases and J 1 base, leaving 11 bases between the germline ends. The CDR3 contains 14 residues. Germline-derived CDR1 and CDR2 are SGDLS and YYNGEE. CDR3 nucleotides: TGTGCCAGCAGCTCCTCCATCTTCCAAGAGACCCAGTACTTC. It codes for CASSSSIFQETQYF. Supplemented by reference TRBV9 and TRBJ2-5, the full variable domain reads DSGVTQTPKHLITATGQRVTLRCSPRSGDLSVYWYQQSLDQGLQFLIQYYNGEERAKGNILERFSAQQFPDLHSELNLSSLELGDSALYFCASSSSIFQETQYFGPGTRLLVL.

This sequence joins TRBV10-2 and TRBJ1-1; unclear D gene. This CDR3 spans 15 amino acids. The germline V gene encodes CDR1 WSHSY and CDR2 SAAADI. V lost 2 bases to trimming and J lost 10 bases, with 20 bases between them. CDR3 residues: CASSEHSSQRMGAFF. In DNA form, the CDR3 reads TGCGCCAGCAGTGAGCACAGTTCCCAAAGAATGGGAGCTTTCTTT.

The J gene is TRBJ1-2, the V gene TRBV6-5; D unclear. The CDR3 consists of 13 residues. V was cut by 8 bases and J by 3 bases, with 13 bases left in between. CDR1 is MNHEY, CDR2 SVGAGI, per germline. The CDR3 nucleotides are TGTGCCAGCCGCTCTTGGACGGACTATGGCTACACCTTC. Its translation is CASRSWTDYGYTF.

This rearrangement joins TRBV7-2 to TRBJ2-7, with 10 bases that match TRBD1. CDR3 length: 15 residues. Germline-derived CDR1 and CDR2 are SGHTA and FQGNSA. Trimming at V came to 6 bases and at J to 1 base, leaving 6 bases not matched to a gene. Here the CDR3 reads CASSLTGGASYEQYF. DNA of the CDR3: TGTGCCAGCAGTCTGACAGGGGGCGCTTCCTACGAGCAGTACTTC.

The CDR3 DNA follows: TGCGCCAGCAGCCACCGCGGACAGATGAACACTGAAGCTTTCTTT. Translated, it gives CASSHRGQMNTEAFF. This chain joins TRBV4-1 and TRBJ1-1; D is possibly TRBD1 (6 bases). Germline V lookup: CDR1 MGHRA, CDR2 YSYEKL. V dropped 3 bases and J dropped 0 bases, with 11 bases sitting between them. The CDR3 contains 15 residues.

V gene TRBV5-6 combines with J gene TRBJ1-6, with a tentative D call TRBD1 (6 bases). The germline gives CDR1 SGHDT, CDR2 YYEEEE. There are 14 residues in the CDR3. V was pared by 2 bases and J by 7 bases, with 10 bases between. The CDR3 DNA reads as TGTGCCAGCAGCTTCACCGGACAGAATTCACCCCTCCACTTT. Translated: CASSFTGQNSPLHF.

V is TRBV5-1 and J is TRBJ1-2; 12 bases fit TRBD1. V was pared by 0 bases and J by 6 bases, with 6 bases of the junction left unmatched. The CDR3 contains 16 residues. CDR1 is SGHRS and CDR2 is YFSETQ in the germline V gene. Written as DNA, the CDR3 is TGCGCCAGCAGCTTGGCCGGGACAGGGGGCTGGGATGGCTACACCTTC. Its protein product is CASSLAGTGGWDGYTF.

A few counts support this clone. The rearrangement uses TRBV25-1 and TRBJ2-1; 8 nucleotides line up with TRBD2. The CDR3 totals 15 residues. Germline V CDR1 and CDR2: MGHDK, SYGVNS. The junction had 4 bases not matched to a gene; V was cut back by 4 bases and J by 2 bases. CDR3 region: CASSAAGGPYNEQFF. DNA for the CDR3: TGTGCCAGCAGTGCCGCGGGGGGACCCTACAATGAGCAGTTCTTC. Supplemented by reference TRBV25-1 and TRBJ2-1, the full variable domain reads EADIYQTPRYLVIGTGKKITLECSQTMGHDKMYWYQQDPGMELHLIHYSYGVNSTEKGDLSSESTVSRIRTEHFPLTLESARPSHTSQYLCASSAAGGPYNEQFFGPGTRLTVL.

This clone was detected only once. The J gene is TRBJ2-1, the V gene TRBV6-6, with 12 nucleotides matching TRBD2. This CDR3 is 13 amino acids long. CDR1 and CDR2 from the germline V gene are MNHNY and SVGAGI (reference sequence). The V gene end was trimmed by 7 bases and the J gene end by 10 bases; junction bases not matched to a gene: 5. CDR3 loop: CASNRLAGAEQFF. The CDR3, as DNA: TGTGCCAGCAACAGACTAGCGGGGGCCGAGCAGTTCTTC.

The chain combines TRBV7-2 with TRBJ2-7; unclear D gene. This CDR3 is built from 12 residues. V was clipped by 9 bases and J by 2 bases, with 11 bases between them. Germline V lookup: CDR1 SGHTA, CDR2 FQGNSA. CDR3 loop: CARPTTTYEQYF. The CDR3 DNA follows: TGTGCCAGGCCCACAACCACCTACGAGCAGTACTTC.

This clone turned up a few times. V usage is TRBV6-5 and J usage is TRBJ1-1, with no clear D. The CDR3 has 14 amino acids. V shed 0 bases and J shed 1 base, with 6 bases lying between them. Germline CDR1 MNHEY, CDR2 SVGAGI. The CDR3 here is CASSYSRKNTEAFF. The CDR3 DNA is TGTGCCAGCAGTTACTCCAGAAAGAACACTGAAGCTTTCTTT.

This CDR3 is CASSPFGSEEKLFF. The CDR3 DNA reads as TGTGCCAGCAGCCCGTTTGGGTCCGAGGAAAAACTGTTTTTT. The rearrangement joins TRBV7-9 to TRBJ1-4; D is unclear. V lost 5 bases, J lost 8 bases, and 15 bases lay in between. Per germline, CDR1 SEHNR and CDR2 FQNEAQ (reference sequence). The CDR3 length is 14 residues.

This clone has just one count. CDR3 nucleotides: TGTGCCAGCAGGGTCCGGGGTAACTATGGCTACACCTTC. Its translation: CASRVRGNYGYTF. The chain is built from TRBV5-6 and TRBJ1-2; D unclear. This CDR3 region has 13 residues. V was shortened by 5 bases and J by 1 base, with 9 bases between the two germline ends. Germline V gene lookup returns CDR1 SGHDT and CDR2 YYEEEE.

This chain links TRBV5-1 with TRBJ2-6, with D unclear. V dropped 1 base and J dropped 0 bases, with 5 bases sitting between them. The CDR3 is made up of 15 amino acids. Germline CDR1 is SGHRS and CDR2 is YFSETQ. The CDR3 region is CASSLTASGANVLTF. Here the CDR3 DNA reads TGCGCCAGCAGCTTGACAGCCTCTGGGGCCAACGTCCTGACTTTC.

This sequence joins TRBV21-1 and TRBJ1-2. TRBV21-1 is a pseudogene. This CDR3 is built from 13 residues. The CDR3 DNA is TGTGCCAGCAGCAAAGTTCCGAATTATGGCTACACCTTC. This gives the protein CASSKVPNYGYTF.

This chain uses TRBV27 with TRBJ2-1; 7 positions match TRBD1. The J segment lost 0 bases and the V segment lost 4 bases, leaving 12 bases of the junction unmatched. From germline, CDR1 is MNHEY and CDR2 SMNVEV (reference sequence). There are 18 residues in the CDR3. The CDR3 protein is CASSSLLRTGSSYNEQFF. The CDR3 DNA reads TGTGCCAGCAGTTCCCTACTCCGGACAGGCAGCTCCTACAATGAGCAGTTCTTC.

This rearrangement joins TRBV7-2 to TRBJ2-5; D ambiguous. V gave up 3 bases and J gave up 0 bases, with 2 bases separating them. The CDR3 is made up of 12 amino acids. Germline V gene lookup returns CDR1 SGHTA and CDR2 FQGNSA. CDR3 nucleotides: TGTGCCAGCAGCTTGGACCAAGAGACCCAGTACTTC. This translates into CASSLDQETQYF.

The chain combines TRBV6-6 with TRBJ1-2; 9 bases match TRBD1. V was clipped by 6 bases and J by 4 bases; unmatched bases: 6. The CDR3 extends over 14 amino acids. Germline V lookup: CDR1 MNHNY, CDR2 SVGAGI (reference sequence). The CDR3 is CASSETGGLYGYTF. The CDR3 DNA follows: TGTGCCAGCAGCGAGACAGGGGGTCTCTATGGCTACACCTTC.

This sequence joins TRBV27 and TRBJ2-7, with 7 positions matching TRBD2. V shed 1 base and J 6 bases; nucleotides not matched to a gene: 6. The CDR3 is 14 residues long. Per germline, CDR1 MNHEY and CDR2 SMNVEV (reference sequence). The CDR3 region is CASSLYQTGGEQYF. The CDR3 nucleotides are TGTGCCAGCAGTTTATACCAGACGGGGGGCGAGCAGTACTTC.

The rearrangement links TRBV18 to TRBJ1-1; D call uncertain. The CDR3 runs to 13 residues. Looked up from germline, CDR1 is KGHSH and CDR2 is LQKENI. With 3 bases removed from V and 5 bases from J, the gap between germline ends came to 10 bases. The CDR3 spells CASSPGVGTEAFF. CDR3 DNA sequence: TGTGCCAGCTCACCCGGGGTCGGGACTGAAGCTTTCTTT. The variable domain in full, with the rest retrieved from reference TRBV18 and TRBJ1-1, is NAGVMQNPRHLVRRRGQEARLRCSPMKGHSHVYWYRQLPEEGLKFMVYLQKENIIDESGMPKERFSAEFPKEGPSILRIQQVVRGDSAAYFCASSPGVGTEAFFGQGTRLTVV.

The rearrangement joins TRBV10-3 to TRBJ2-1, with 10 bases lining up with TRBD2. V was pared by 7 bases and J by 6 bases, with 6 bases of the junction left unmatched. Germline loops: CDR1 ENHRY, CDR2 SYGVKD. CDR3 size: 14 residues. The CDR3 spells CAIKNSGGSNEQFF. As DNA, the CDR3 is TGTGCCATCAAAAATAGCGGGGGGTCCAATGAGCAGTTCTTC.

The gene calls are TRBV19 and TRBJ1-5; D gene ambiguous. CDR1 and CDR2 from the germline V gene are LNHDA and SQIVND (reference sequence). V was shortened by 8 bases and J by 10 bases, with 6 bases between the two germline ends. The CDR3 runs to 9 residues. The CDR3: CASGPPQHF. CDR3 nucleotides: TGTGCCAGTGGTCCCCCCCAGCATTTT.

This sequence joins TRBV9 and TRBJ2-7; possibly TRBD2 for D (7 bases). This CDR3 comprises 15 residues. V was pared by 0 bases and J by 3 bases, with 13 bases between. Germline-derived CDR1 and CDR2 are SGDLS and YYNGEE. CDR3 residues: CASSVEGGGGYEQYF. DNA of the CDR3: TGTGCCAGCAGCGTAGAGGGGGGGGGAGGCTACGAGCAGTACTTC.

This clone came up once. This chain uses TRBV30 with TRBJ1-1; TRBD1 matches 9 bases. The junction had 13 bases not matched to a gene; V was cut back by 4 bases and J by 4 bases. Germline CDR1 reads GTSNPN; CDR2 reads SVGIG (reference sequence). The CDR3 has 16 residues. The CDR3 coding sequence is TGTGCCTGGACTCCGGACAGGGGAAGGGGAGGCACTGAAGCTTTCTTT. It yields the protein CAWTPDRGRGGTEAFF.

The gene calls are TRBV6-1 and TRBJ2-1; D perhaps matches TRBD1 (6 bases). Germline V lookup: CDR1 MNHNS, CDR2 SASEGT. V lost 4 bases and J 9 bases, leaving 16 bases between the germline ends. There are 14 residues in the CDR3. CDR3 DNA: TGTGCCAGCAGTGTACAGGGATTGTTTACTGAGCAGTTCTTC. It codes for CASSVQGLFTEQFF.